What follows are 27 T cell receptor beta chains derived from one specimen sequenced in a study of radiation and T cells in renal cell carcinoma. The time point: baseline pretreatment blood. Described treatment: 15 Gy SBRT to primary tumor, nephrectomy 4 weeks later. Generated by immunoSEQ multiplex PCR, the TCRdb table keeps only in-frame clones and is missing some. The sample consists of about 49,000 clones, 75% to 85% of them appearing once. The sample was blood, taken from a patient whose treatment included radiotherapy and nephrectomy. These receptor sequences come from an older woman with renal cell carcinoma.

This chain uses TRBV19 with TRBJ1-6, with D perhaps TRBD1 (5 bases). The germline CDR1 and CDR2 sequences are LNHDA and SQIVND (reference sequence). This CDR3 has 15 amino acids. With 1 base removed from V and 5 bases from J, the gap between germline ends came to 9 bases. Here the CDR3 DNA reads TGTGCCAGTAGTATAGTATCGGGGGATAATTCACCCCTCCACTTT. This codes for CASSIVSGDNSPLHF. Complete variable domain (other parts from reference TRBV19 and TRBJ1-6): DGGITQSPKYLFRKEGQNVTLSCEQNLNHDAMYWYRQDPGQGLRLIYYSQIVNDFQKGDIAEGYSVSREKKESFPLTVTSAQKNPTAFYLCASSIVSGDNSPLHFGNGTRLTVT.

The CDR3 sequence is CASSYFSGTGAVQAFF. CDR3 DNA sequence: TGTGCCAGCAGTTATTTTTCCGGGACAGGGGCGGTCCAAGCTTTCTTT. The chain combines TRBV6-5 with TRBJ1-1, with 10 bases fitting TRBD1. This CDR3 has 16 residues. The J segment lost 9 bases and the V segment lost 3 bases, leaving 13 bases of the junction unmatched. CDR1 is MNHEY, CDR2 SVGAGI, per germline.

The chain has TRBV27 and TRBJ2-6; TRBD1 or TRBD2 may be the D gene (5 bases each). V lost 5 bases, J lost 4 bases, and 9 bases lay in between. The CDR3 is 14 amino acids. Germline CDR1 reads MNHEY; CDR2 reads SMNVEV (reference sequence). The DNA of the CDR3 is TGTGCCAGCAGTAGGGACCCCGGGGCCAACGTCCTGACTTTC. It codes for CASSRDPGANVLTF.

V and J are TRBV7-2 and TRBJ2-7, with 7 bases aligning to TRBD1. This CDR3 contains 13 residues. In germline, CDR1 is SGHTA, CDR2 FQGNSA. V lost 5 bases and J lost 4; bases outside the gene matches: 5. The CDR3 DNA sequence: TGTGCCAGCAGCCAGGGACAGACGTACGAGCAGTACTTC. Translated, it gives CASSQGQTYEQYF.

The chain carries TRBV2 and TRBJ2-7; D is perhaps TRBD1 (5 bases). The germline V gene encodes CDR1 SNHLY and CDR2 FYNNEI. The CDR3 totals 15 residues. Trimming took 5 bases from V and 0 from J, leaving 14 bases between them. The CDR3 coding sequence is TGTGCCAGCAGTCCTGACAGCGCGAGCTCCTACGAGCAGTACTTC. Residues: CASSPDSASSYEQYF.

The chain combines TRBV6-5 with TRBJ1-2, with 7 bases identical to TRBD1. The CDR3 runs to 14 residues. From germline, CDR1 is MNHEY and CDR2 SVGAGI. Trimming took 6 bases from V and 4 from J; bases not matched to a gene: 8. Here the CDR3 reads CASRQTGQGYGYTF. DNA of the CDR3: TGTGCCAGCAGGCAGACAGGGCAGGGCTATGGCTACACCTTC.

The gene calls are TRBV5-5 and TRBJ1-1; D unresolved. CDR3 length: 12 residues. In germline, CDR1 is SGHKS, CDR2 YYEKEE (reference sequence). The V end was cut by 0 bases, the J end by 6 bases, with 6 bases between. The CDR3 spells CASSLATAEAFF. The CDR3 coding sequence is TGTGCCAGCAGCTTGGCAACAGCTGAAGCTTTCTTT.

The CDR3 DNA is TGCGCCAGCAGCTTGGACCCCCCTATAGCGGGGGGAGGCACAGATACGCAGTATTTT. Its protein product is CASSLDPPIAGGGTDTQYF. The chain carries TRBV5-1 and TRBJ2-3; 10 bases agree with TRBD2. Germline-derived CDR1 and CDR2 are SGHRS and YFSETQ. The V and J ends lost 0 bases and 1 base, in that order; junction bases with no gene match: 11. CDR3 size: 19 residues.

This clone was counted only a few times. This chain joins TRBV6-5 and TRBJ2-3; D possibly uses TRBD1 or TRBD2 (6 bases each). There are 14 residues in the CDR3. V dropped 8 bases and J dropped 0 bases, with 12 bases sitting between them. The germline V gene has CDR1 MNHEY and CDR2 SVGAGI. The CDR3 nucleotides read TGTGCCAGCTCTCCGGGGGCCAGCACAGATACGCAGTATTTT. It is translated as CASSPGASTDTQYF.

The chain joins TRBV19 to TRBJ1-6; 7 bases agree with TRBD1. Germline V lookup: CDR1 LNHDA, CDR2 SQIVND (reference sequence). This CDR3 is 15 amino acids long. Germline trimming cut 5 bases from V and 8 bases from J; bases unmatched to any gene: 9. Written as DNA, the CDR3 is TGTGCCAGTAGTCCCGGGGACAGAACGGATTCACCCCTCCACTTT. It codes for CASSPGDRTDSPLHF.

The V and J genes are TRBV19 and TRBJ1-6; 9 nucleotides match TRBD1. Trimming took 5 bases from V and 7 from J; bases not matched to a gene: 6. The CDR3 is 15 residues long. Germline-derived CDR1 and CDR2 are LNHDA and SQIVND (reference sequence). The CDR3: CASSDGQGPNSPLHF. In DNA, the CDR3 is TGTGCCAGTAGTGACGGACAGGGGCCAAATTCACCCCTCCACTTT.

The chain links TRBV5-1 to TRBJ1-3, with 8 bases that match TRBD1. Germline CDR1 reads SGHRS; CDR2 reads YFSETQ. The CDR3 totals 15 residues. V dropped 1 base and J dropped 2; count of bases not matched to a gene: 2. The CDR3 DNA sequence: TGCGCCAGCAGCTTGCAGGGGGCCGCTGGAAACACCATATATTTT. It translates to CASSLQGAAGNTIYF.

The rearrangement uses TRBV19 and TRBJ1-5, with TRBD1 as a possible D gene (5 bases). The CDR3 runs 15 residues. Per the germline V gene, CDR1 is LNHDA and CDR2 is SQIVND (reference sequence). Trimming took off 1 base at V and 2 bases at J, with 9 bases between the two ends. The CDR3 is CASSIVWGGNQPQHF. The CDR3 nucleotides are TGTGCCAGTAGTATAGTATGGGGGGGCAATCAGCCCCAGCATTTT.

The chain recombines TRBV5-5 with TRBJ1-5; D perhaps matches TRBD1 (5 bases). The CDR3 has 15 residues. Between the trimmed V and J ends, which lost 4 bases and 2 bases, there was a span of 13 bases. The germline CDR1 and CDR2 sequences are SGHKS and YYEKEE (reference sequence). The CDR3 region is CASSSGGSGNQPQHF. CDR3 DNA: TGTGCCAGCAGCAGCGGGGGGTCAGGCAATCAGCCCCAGCATTTT.

The J gene is TRBJ1-4, the V gene TRBV7-2, with TRBD1 matching 8 bases. The CDR3 sequence is 18 residues long. Germline V CDR1 and CDR2: SGHTA, FQGNSA. V shed 5 bases and J 0 bases; nucleotides not matched to a gene: 11. The CDR3 region has the DNA TGTGCCAGCAGCCCCGGACAGGGAAGTCTTGCAACTAATGAAAAACTGTTTTTT. It translates to CASSPGQGSLATNEKLFF.

Judged by abundance, this clone is medium-sized (0.01 to 0.1%). Other DNA sequences in the sample encode the same CDR3. The chain couples TRBV10-2 to TRBJ2-7; maybe TRBD2 (7 bases). Germline V gene sequence: CDR1 WSHSY, CDR2 SAAADI. This CDR3 comprises 14 residues. The germline V and J ends were trimmed by 8 bases and 3 bases, with 17 bases remaining between them. In DNA form, the CDR3 reads TGCGCCAGCTGTGTCGGGGGGCCGAGCTACGAGCAGTACTTC. It codes for CASCVGGPSYEQYF.

This clone was picked up a small number of times. This chain joins TRBV9 and TRBJ2-2; 13 positions match TRBD2. The germline CDR1 and CDR2 sequences are SGDLS and YYNGEE. This CDR3 spans 15 amino acids. With 4 bases clipped from V and 5 bases from J, the junction kept 2 bases outside the gene matches. The CDR3 coding sequence is TGTGCCAGCAGCACACTAGCGGGAGGGACCGGGGAGCTGTTTTTT. This sequence encodes CASSTLAGGTGELFF.

V usage is TRBV2 and J usage is TRBJ2-2; 7 bases are a match to TRBD1. The V segment lost 6 bases and the J segment 5 bases; nucleotides outside the gene matches: 9. The germline V gene has CDR1 SNHLY and CDR2 FYNNEI. The CDR3 is made up of 15 amino acids. The CDR3 loop reads CASSLGQARTGELFF. CDR3 nucleotides: TGTGCCAGCAGCCTAGGACAGGCGCGAACCGGGGAGCTGTTTTTT.

This rearrangement joins TRBV11-2 to TRBJ2-6; 14 nucleotides align to TRBD2. V lost 5 bases, J lost 0 bases, and 6 bases stayed unmatched. The V gene's germline CDR1 is SGHAT and CDR2 FQNNGV. This CDR3 has 19 amino acids. The CDR3 DNA reads TGTGCCAGCAGCGGACTAGCGGGGGGCCCTAGCTCTGGGGCCAACGTCCTGACTTTC. Its translation is CASSGLAGGPSSGANVLTF. The full variable domain, in which reference TRBV11-2 and TRBJ2-6 provide the parts outside the CDR3, is EAGVAQSPRYKIIEKRQSVAFWCNPISGHATLYWYQQILGQGPKLLIQFQNNGVVDDSQLPKDRFSAERLKGVDSTLKIQPAKLEDSAVYLCASSGLAGGPSSGANVLTFGAGSRLTVL.

The rearrangement joins TRBV10-1 to TRBJ1-2; the D gene is possibly TRBD1 (6 bases). V was trimmed by 4 bases and J by 2 bases, leaving 8 bases between them. CDR1 is WNHNN and CDR2 is SYGVQD in the germline V gene (reference sequence). CDR3 length equals 13 residues. CDR3 sequence: CASSVDRNYGYTF. The CDR3 DNA sequence: TGCGCCAGCAGTGTTGACAGGAACTATGGCTACACCTTC.

The V and J genes are TRBV15 and TRBJ1-1; possible D gene TRBD1, 5 bases. Trimming cost V 3 bases and J 6 bases, with 11 bases left between them. Germline V gene sequence: CDR1 LNHNV, CDR2 YYDKDF (reference sequence). This CDR3 comprises 13 residues. DNA of the CDR3: TGTGCCACCAGCAGGGCCAGGGAGGCTGAAGCTTTCTTT. Its protein is CATSRAREAEAFF.

This rearrangement joins TRBV4-3 to TRBJ2-3; D call uncertain. Looked up from germline, CDR1 is LGHNA and CDR2 is YSLEER. V was shortened by 0 bases and J by 9 bases, with 10 bases between the two germline ends. This CDR3 has 13 residues. CDR3 sequence (DNA): TGCGCCAGCAGCCAAGACCCTAGTAACACGCAGTATTTT. Translation: CASSQDPSNTQYF.

The chain is built from TRBV6-4 and TRBJ2-7, with 8 bases aligning to TRBD1. Trimming cost V 1 base and J 2 bases; bases outside gene matches: 16. The CDR3 is 19 amino acids. CDR1 and CDR2 (germline): MRHNA, SNTAGT. The CDR3 DNA reads TGTGCCAGCAGTGACTTACATGGGACAGGAAGGGACTTTGCCTACGAGCAGTACTTC. This sequence encodes CASSDLHGTGRDFAYEQYF.

The rearrangement joins TRBV5-6 to TRBJ2-1, with D maybe TRBD2 (6 bases). CDR3 size: 16 residues. V was trimmed by 9 bases and J by 0 bases, leaving 19 bases between them. Germline V lookup: CDR1 SGHDT, CDR2 YYEEEE. CDR3 in amino acids: CATNPWGESSYNEQFF. The CDR3 nucleotides are TGTGCCACCAATCCATGGGGGGAAAGCTCCTACAATGAGCAGTTCTTC. Looking up the rest from reference TRBV5-6 and TRBJ2-1 gives the full variable domain: DAGVTQSPTHLIKTRGQQVTLRCSPKSGHDTVSWYQQALGQGPQFIFQYYEEEERQRGNFPDRFSGHQFPNYSSELNVNALLLGDSALYLCATNPWGESSYNEQFFGPGTRLTVL.

The chain uses TRBV19 and TRBJ1-3; D not certain. Germline CDR1 and CDR2: LNHDA and SQIVND (reference sequence). The CDR3 covers 16 residues. The V end was cut by 6 bases, the J end by 0 bases, with 15 bases between. CDR3 nucleotide sequence: TGTGCCAGTAGCGAAGGAGGAGGATCCTCTGGAAACACCATATATTTT. Protein: CASSEGGGSSGNTIYF.

The V and J genes are TRBV5-6 and TRBJ2-1; D perhaps matches TRBD1 (7 bases). The CDR3 has 16 amino acids. Trimming left V 4 bases short and J 0 bases short, with 14 bases between. Looked up from germline, CDR1 is SGHDT and CDR2 is YYEEEE. The DNA for the CDR3 is TGTGCCAGCAGCCCTCAGGGGGGCAGCTCCTACAATGAGCAGTTCTTC. This codes for CASSPQGGSSYNEQFF. The full variable domain, completed using reference TRBV5-6 and TRBJ2-1, is DAGVTQSPTHLIKTRGQQVTLRCSPKSGHDTVSWYQQALGQGPQFIFQYYEEEERQRGNFPDRFSGHQFPNYSSELNVNALLLGDSALYLCASSPQGGSSYNEQFFGPGTRLTVL.

This clone occurred a few times. V and J are TRBV7-2 and TRBJ1-2; no clear D. Trimming removed 1 base at V and 8 bases at J, with 14 bases between. Germline loops: CDR1 SGHTA, CDR2 FQGNSA. There are 14 residues in the CDR3. CDR3 nucleotides: TGTGCCAGCAGCTTAGGCCCAGAGGATAGCGGCTACACCTTC. This translates into CASSLGPEDSGYTF.